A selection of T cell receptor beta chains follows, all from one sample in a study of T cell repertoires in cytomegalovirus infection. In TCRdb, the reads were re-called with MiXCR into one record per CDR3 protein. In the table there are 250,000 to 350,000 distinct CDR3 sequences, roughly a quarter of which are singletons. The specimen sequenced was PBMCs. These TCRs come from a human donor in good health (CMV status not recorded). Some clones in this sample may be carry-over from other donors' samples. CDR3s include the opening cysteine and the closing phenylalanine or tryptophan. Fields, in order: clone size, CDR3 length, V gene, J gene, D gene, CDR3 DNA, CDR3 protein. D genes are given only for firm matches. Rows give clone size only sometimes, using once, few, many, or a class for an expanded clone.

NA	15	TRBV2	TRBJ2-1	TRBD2	TGTGCCAGCAGTGAATCGGCTAGCGGATACAATGAGCAGTTCTTC	CASSESASGYNEQFF
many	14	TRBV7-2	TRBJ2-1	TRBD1	TGTGCCAGCAGCTTAGACAGGGGAGTGGATGAGCAGTTCTTC	CASSLDRGVDEQFF
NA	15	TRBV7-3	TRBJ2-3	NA	TGTGCCAGCAGCCACGGGACTCAAGGCGCAGATACGCAGTATTTT	CASSHGTQGADTQYF
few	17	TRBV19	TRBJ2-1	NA	TGTGCCAGTACCGGAAGTAGCGGTGGGATCTCCTACAATGAGCAGTTCTTC	CASTGSSGGISYNEQFF
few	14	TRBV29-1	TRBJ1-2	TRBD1	TGCAGCGCCGGAGGGGACAGGGGTACCTATGGCTACACCTTC	CSAGGDRGTYGYTF
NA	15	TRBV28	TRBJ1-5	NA	TGTGCCAGCAGGACCCTTACTTATAGCAATCAGCCCCAGCATTTT	CASRTLTYSNQPQHF
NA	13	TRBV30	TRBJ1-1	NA	TGTGCCTGGAGTGTTGGGCTCGTCGCTGAAGCTTTCTTT	CAWSVGLVAEAFF
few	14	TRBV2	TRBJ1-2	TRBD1	TGTGCCAGCAGTTCCGGGACAGGGGTGGAAGGCTACACCTTC	CASSSGTGVEGYTF
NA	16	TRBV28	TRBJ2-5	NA	TGTGCCAGCAGTTCCGGCCGGACCAGGGTAACGGAGACCCAGTACTTC	CASSSGRTRVTETQYF
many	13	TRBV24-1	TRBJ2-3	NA	TGTGCCACCAGTGATTTGTTGTGGGATACGCAGTATTTT	CATSDLLWDTQYF
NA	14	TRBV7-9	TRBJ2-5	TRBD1	TGTGCCAGCAGCCAAACGGGACAGGGCGAGACCCAGTACTTC	CASSQTGQGETQYF
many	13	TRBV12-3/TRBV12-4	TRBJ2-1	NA	TGTGCCAGCAGTTTGACGCCTAACAATGAGCAGTTCTTC	CASSLTPNNEQFF
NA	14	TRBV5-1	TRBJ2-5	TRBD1	TGCGCCAGCAGCTTCGGGACAGCTCGGGAGACCCAGTACTTC	CASSFGTARETQYF
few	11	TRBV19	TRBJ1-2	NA	TGTGCCAGTAGAGGGGGGAATGGCTACACCTTC	CASRGGNGYTF
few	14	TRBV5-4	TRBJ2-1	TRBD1	TGTGCCAGCAGTGGCGGGACAGGGACTAATGAGCAGTTCTTC	CASSGGTGTNEQFF
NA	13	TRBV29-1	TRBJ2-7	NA	TGCAGCGTTGAGGCGGGATCCTCCTACGAGCAGTACTTC	CSVEAGSSYEQYF
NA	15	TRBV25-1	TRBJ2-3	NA	TGTGCCAGCAGTGTCGCACTAGGTTGGGGAGATACGCAGTATTTT	CASSVALGWGDTQYF
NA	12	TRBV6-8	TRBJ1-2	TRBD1	TGTGCCAGCAGTTACCTGGGACAGGGCTACACCTTC	CASSYLGQGYTF
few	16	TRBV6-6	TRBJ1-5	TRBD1	TGTGCCAGCATTCAGGCAGGGGGCTTTGGCAATCAGCCCCAGCATTTT	CASIQAGGFGNQPQHF
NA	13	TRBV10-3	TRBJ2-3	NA	TGTGCCATCCATTCGGGGGTGGCAGATACGCAGTATTTT	CAIHSGVADTQYF
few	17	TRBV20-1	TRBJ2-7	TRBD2	TGCAGTACTCCCGGAGTGGTAGCGGGTTCCAGCAACTACGAGCAGTACTTC	CSTPGVVAGSSNYEQYF
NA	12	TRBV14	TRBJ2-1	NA	TGTGCCAGCAGCCAAGTAGGGGATGAGCAGTTCTTC	CASSQVGDEQFF
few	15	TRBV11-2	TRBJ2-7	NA	TGTGCCAGCAGCTTACCAGGGGCCTACTCCTACGAGCAGTACTTC	CASSLPGAYSYEQYF
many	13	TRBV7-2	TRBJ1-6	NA	TGTGCCAGCCAATTACGGTTTAATTCACCCCTCCACTTT	CASQLRFNSPLHF
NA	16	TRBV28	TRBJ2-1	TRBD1	TGTGCCAGCAACTCGGACAGGGGGCGAGGCTCCAATGAGCAGTTCTTC	CASNSDRGRGSNEQFF
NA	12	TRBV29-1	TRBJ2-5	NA	TGCAGCGGCCTTGAGGGGGGAGAGACCCAGTACTTC	CSGLEGGETQYF
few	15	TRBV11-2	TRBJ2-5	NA	TGTGCCAGCAGCTTAGCCGGGGCCAGACAAGAGACCCAGTACTTC	CASSLAGARQETQYF
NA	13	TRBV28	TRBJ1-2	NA	TGTGCCAGCAGTTTGCGGGGGTTTAGGGGCTACACCTTC	CASSLRGFRGYTF
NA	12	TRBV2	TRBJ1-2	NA	TGTGCCAGCAAGGGGGATGAAGATGGCTACACCTTC	CASKGDEDGYTF
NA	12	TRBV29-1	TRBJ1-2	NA	TGCAGCGCTCCGGACAGTTCAGGTGGCTACACCTTC	CSAPDSSGGYTF
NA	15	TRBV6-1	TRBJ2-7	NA	TGTGCCAGCAGGCACGGGGCGGGTATCGGGGACGAGCAGTACTTC	CASRHGAGIGDEQYF
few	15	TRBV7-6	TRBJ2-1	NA	TGTGCCAGCAGCGCGGACACTAGCTCCTACAATGAGCAGTTCTTC	CASSADTSSYNEQFF
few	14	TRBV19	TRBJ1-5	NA	TGTGCCAGTAGTACCGAGCCCAGGGGTCAGCCCCAGCATTTT	CASSTEPRGQPQHF
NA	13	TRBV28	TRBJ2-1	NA	TGTGCCAGCAGTCCACGGGAAGGGAATGAGCAGTTCTTC	CASSPREGNEQFF
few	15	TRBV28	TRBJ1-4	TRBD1	TGTGCCAGCAGTTTATCAACAGGGGCTAATGAAAAACTGTTTTTT	CASSLSTGANEKLFF
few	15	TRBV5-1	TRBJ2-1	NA	TGCGCCAGCAGCTTGGGACCACAGGGATACAATGAGCAGTTCTTC	CASSLGPQGYNEQFF
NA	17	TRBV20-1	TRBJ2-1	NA	TGCAGTGCTAGAGGCTTCACGGGGGGCGAGACCTACAATGAGCAGTTCTTC	CSARGFTGGETYNEQFF
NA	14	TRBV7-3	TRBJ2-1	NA	TGTGCCAGCAGCTTAGTCGCGAAGGCCAATGAGCAGTTCTTC	CASSLVAKANEQFF
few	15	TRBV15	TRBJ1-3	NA	TGTGCCACCAGCGTCGACGGGATCTCTGGAAACACCATATATTTT	CATSVDGISGNTIYF
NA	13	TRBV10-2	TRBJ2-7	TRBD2	TGCGCCAGCAGTGCTAGCGGAACCTACGAGCAGTACTTC	CASSASGTYEQYF
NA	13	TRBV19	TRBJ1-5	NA	TGTGCCAGTACCTTCGGAGGGGTTCAGCCCCAGCATTTT	CASTFGGVQPQHF
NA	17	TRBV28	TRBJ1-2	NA	TGTGCCAGCAGTCAACCGGGTTTTTTGGAGGGAGTGGATGGCTACACCTTC	CASSQPGFLEGVDGYTF
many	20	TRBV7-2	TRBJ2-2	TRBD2	TGTGCCAGCAGCTCAGGAGGGACTAGCGGGAAACCCACGAACACCGGGGAGCTGTTTTTT	CASSSGGTSGKPTNTGELFF
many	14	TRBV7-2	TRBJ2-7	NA	TGTGCCAGCAGCTTAGCTAAGCTCGGGTGGGAGCAGTACTTC	CASSLAKLGWEQYF
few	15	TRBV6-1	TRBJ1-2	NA	TGTGCCAGCAGTGAAAGGAGGGGCATTAACTATGGCTACACCTTC	CASSERRGINYGYTF
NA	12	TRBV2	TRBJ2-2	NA	TGTGCCAGCAGTGATGATCGGGTGGAGCTGTTTTTT	CASSDDRVELFF
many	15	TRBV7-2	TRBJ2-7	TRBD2	TGTGCCAGCAGCAAGACTAGCGGGAGTTCCTACGAGCAGTACTTC	CASSKTSGSSYEQYF
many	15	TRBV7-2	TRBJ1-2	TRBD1	TGTGCCAGCAGCTCCGGCGGACAGGGGAACTATGGCTACACCTTC	CASSSGGQGNYGYTF
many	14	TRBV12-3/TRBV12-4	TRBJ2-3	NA	TGTGCCAGCACCTGGAGGGGGGGCACAGATACGCAGTATTTT	CASTWRGGTDTQYF
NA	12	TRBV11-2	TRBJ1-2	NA	TGTGCCAGCAGCTTAAACACCACGGGCTACACCTTC	CASSLNTTGYTF
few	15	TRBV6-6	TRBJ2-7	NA	TGTGCCAGCAGTTCCCCGGGACTGGTCTCCTACGAGCAGTACTTC	CASSSPGLVSYEQYF
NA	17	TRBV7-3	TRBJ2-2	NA	TGTGCCAGCAGCTCCCGTAGAGGGGGGGCCGGGACCGGGGAGCTGTTTTTT	CASSSRRGGAGTGELFF
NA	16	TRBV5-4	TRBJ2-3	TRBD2	TGTGCCAGCAGCACAAGGACTAGCGGGAGGGGGGATACGCAGTATTTT	CASSTRTSGRGDTQYF
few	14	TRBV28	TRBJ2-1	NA	TGTGCCAGCAGTATCAGACAGTTCCACGGGGAGCAGTTCTTC	CASSIRQFHGEQFF
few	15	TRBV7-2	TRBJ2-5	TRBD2	TGTGCCAGCAGCTTAACTAGCGGGAGTGGAGAGACCCAGTACTTC	CASSLTSGSGETQYF
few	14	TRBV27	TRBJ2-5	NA	TGTGCCAGCAGGGGCTTGGCGGACGCGTGGACCCAGTACTTC	CASRGLADAWTQYF
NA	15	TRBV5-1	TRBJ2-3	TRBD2	TGCGCCAGCAAAACTAGCGGGGGGTCCACAGATACGCAGTATTTT	CASKTSGGSTDTQYF
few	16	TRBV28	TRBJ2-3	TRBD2	TGTGCCAGCAGTTTAACCCTAGCGGGGGACACAGATACGCAGTATTTT	CASSLTLAGDTDTQYF
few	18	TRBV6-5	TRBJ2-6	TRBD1	TGTGCCAGCAGTTATAGGACAGGGGACTCCTCTGGGGCCAACGTCCTGACTTTC	CASSYRTGDSSGANVLTF